This note documents a single T cell receptor beta chain sequence. Its antigen is unknown. The data stem from a study of a mutant IDH1 vaccine in newly diagnosed glioma. Study details: Onset of vaccination occurred 4-6 weeks following radiotherapy alone, or with temozolomide cycles. Receipt of radiotherapy, temozolomide, or both preceded the study, and most received both.

Overall study findings and caveats: There were vaccine-induced immune responses in just under 95% of the patients.

This sample's time point: week 23, last vaccination. The study gave 300 ug of mutant IDH1 20-mer peptide per vaccine dose, with topical imiquimod. The donors' diagnosis was new WHO grade 3 or 4 astrocytoma that was IDH1-mutant and ATRX-lost. Only in-frame clones appear in the TCRdb table, and some are missing; sequencing was by immunoSEQ multiplex PCR. Counted here are 60,000 or so clones, around 80% occurring once; the ten biggest clones make up 6.5% to 9%. Looked up from germline, CDR1 is SGHRS and CDR2 is YFSETQ. Trimming stripped 2 bases from V and 4 bases from J, with 15 bases between. This CDR3 is 15 amino acids long.

The input for sequencing was PBMCs, taken from a glioma patient whose treatment included an IDH1 peptide vaccine. The origin of this receptor is a middle-aged woman with glioma. Some clones in this sample may be carry-over from other donors' samples. This sequence joins TRBV5-1 and TRBJ1-1, with a possible D match to TRBD1 (6 bases). CDR3 region: CASSFGVTGTTEAFF. In DNA, the CDR3 is TGCGCCAGCAGCTTCGGGGTAACAGGGACCACTGAAGCTTTCTTT.